The clone carrying this TCR beta chain was counted a few times. Trimming stripped 7 bases from V and 2 bases from J, with 18 bases between. The V gene's germline CDR1 is MNHEY and CDR2 SMNVEV (reference sequence). The CDR3 is made up of 15 amino acids. The library targeted TCRbeta and was prepared with unique molecular identifiers. TCRdb itself ran the PCR reads through MiXCR, one entry per CDR3 protein. Of 490,000 or so distinct CDR3 sequences in the sample, roughly an eighth are singletons; the top ten hold approximately 5.4%. This sample is drawn from a study of T-cell reconstitution after alpha-beta-depleted transplantation in children.

This sequence originates from a human donor who donated a stem cell graft to a child with combined immunodeficiency. This chain connects TRBV27 to TRBJ2-7; weak D call: TRBD1 (6 bases). The sample here was PBMCs from the stem cell graft donor, taken from the stem cell graft. This chain's CDR3 is CASTQGTTIPYEQYF. In nucleotides, the CDR3 is TGTGCCAGCACACAGGGCACCACCATTCCCTACGAGCAGTACTTC.